These 16 T cell receptor beta chains were all obtained from the same sample, sequenced in a study of high-grade serous ovarian cancer treatment subgroups. The method was immunoSEQ multiplex PCR; TCRdb's version includes in-frame clones alone and lacks a portion of them. The sample shows about 4,300 clones, roughly three quarters of them seen only once. Tumor tissue was taken before any definitive surgery or chemotherapy was given. The source material was tumor tissue. All receptors come from a human donor with high-grade serous ovarian cancer.

This clone showed up just a few times. V usage is TRBV5-1 and J usage is TRBJ2-7; 9 bases are shared with TRBD1. The CDR3 spans 14 residues. Germline V CDR1 and CDR2: SGHRS, YFSETQ. V gave up 4 bases and J gave up 6 bases; unmatched junction bases: 8. The DNA of the CDR3 is TGCGCCAGCAGCCCCCGGACAGGGGTGGTCGAGCAGTACTTC. Translation: CASSPRTGVVEQYF.

This clone has just a few counts. This sequence joins TRBV5-4 and TRBJ1-4; D perhaps matches TRBD1 (6 bases). Germline V gene data show CDR1 as SGHNT and CDR2 as YYREEE (reference sequence). The ends were cut back, 2 bases at V and 2 bases at J, with 19 bases in the middle. The CDR3 is 18 amino acids. This CDR3 is CASSFRGWGPATNEKLFF. In nucleotides, the CDR3 is TGTGCCAGCAGCTTCCGGGGGTGGGGGCCAGCTACTAATGAAAAACTGTTTTTT.

The V gene is TRBV13, the J gene TRBJ2-6; a possible D gene is TRBD1 (6 bases). The CDR3 is 16 amino acids. CDR1 and CDR2 (germline): PRHDT, FYEKMQ (reference sequence). V shed 1 base and J shed 0 bases, with 7 bases lying between them. In DNA, the CDR3 is TGTGCCAGCAGCTTAGACAGGGTCTCTGGGGCCAACGTCCTGACTTTC. Amino acids: CASSLDRVSGANVLTF. The full variable domain, its missing parts supplied by reference TRBV13 and TRBJ2-6, is AAGVIQSPRHLIKEKRETATLKCYPIPRHDTVYWYQQGPGQDPQFLISFYEKMQSDKGSIPDRFSAQQFSDYHSELNMSSLELGDSALYFCASSLDRVSGANVLTFGAGSRLTVL.

The chain joins TRBV6-5 to TRBJ1-1, with no clear D. Germline V gives CDR1 MNHEY, CDR2 SVGAGI. This CDR3 comprises 13 residues. V was cut by 3 bases and J by 1 base, with 6 bases left in between. The DNA for the CDR3 is TGTGCCAGCAGTTATGGATGGAACACTGAAGCTTTCTTT. Protein product: CASSYGWNTEAFF.

The chain recombines TRBV5-1 with TRBJ1-5; no clear D. V was pared by 0 bases and J by 7 bases, with 8 bases between. Germline CDR1 reads SGHRS; CDR2 reads YFSETQ. This CDR3 contains 13 residues. The CDR3 coding sequence is TGCGCCAGCAGCTTGGCCGAAGAGCAGCCCCAGCATTTT. It codes for CASSLAEEQPQHF.

This chain connects TRBV11-2 to TRBJ1-5, with D unresolved. Germline V gene lookup returns CDR1 SGHAT and CDR2 FQNNGV. The CDR3 has 13 amino acids. The V end lost 0 bases, the J end lost 4 bases, and 4 bases lay between the germline ends. The CDR3 region is CASSLDVNQPQHF. The CDR3 region has the DNA TGTGCCAGCAGCTTAGATGTTAATCAGCCCCAGCATTTT.

CDR3 loop: CASSVGAREGGETQYF. CDR3 sequence (DNA): TGTGCCAGCAGCGTAGGGGCTCGGGAGGGCGGGGAGACCCAGTACTTC. This chain uses TRBV9 with TRBJ2-5, with TRBD2 identical over 8 bases. Looked up from germline, CDR1 is SGDLS and CDR2 is YYNGEE. The CDR3 is made up of 16 amino acids. The trim removed 0 bases at V and 5 bases at J, leaving 9 bases unmatched.

This chain links TRBV10-1 with TRBJ2-6; D might be TRBD1 (5 bases). Trimming left V 5 bases short and J 1 base short, with 6 bases between. Germline lookup yields CDR1 WNHNN and CDR2 SYGVQD (reference sequence). This CDR3 comprises 14 residues. The CDR3 here is CASSPGSGANVLTF. CDR3 coding DNA: TGCGCCAGCAGTCCAGGGTCTGGGGCCAACGTCCTGACTTTC.

The V gene is TRBV20-1, the J gene TRBJ1-2; D is ambiguous. Germline V gives CDR1 DFQATT, CDR2 SNEGSKA (reference sequence). The CDR3 loop spans 11 amino acids. V was shortened by 5 bases and J by 4 bases, with 8 bases between the two germline ends. As DNA, the CDR3 is TGCAGTGCTGGTACAGTCTATGGCTACACCTTC. It encodes CSAGTVYGYTF.

This clone was picked up one time. The chain employs TRBV19 and TRBJ2-1, with 13 bases lining up with TRBD2. CDR1 is LNHDA, CDR2 SQIVND, per germline (reference sequence). The CDR3 sequence is 16 residues long. V trimming: 5 bases; J trimming: 9 bases; junction bases outside the gene matches: 10. CDR3: CASSSPTSGRGSEQFF. CDR3 bases: TGTGCCAGTAGTTCTCCAACTAGCGGGAGGGGGAGTGAGCAGTTCTTC. Complete variable domain (other parts from reference TRBV19 and TRBJ2-1): DGGITQSPKYLFRKEGQNVTLSCEQNLNHDAMYWYRQDPGQGLRLIYYSQIVNDFQKGDIAEGYSVSREKKESFPLTVTSAQKNPTAFYLCASSSPTSGRGSEQFFGPGTRLTVL.

The V call is TRBV19, the J call TRBJ2-2, with D possibly called TRBD1 or TRBD2 (5 bases each). There are 15 residues in the CDR3. Trimming took 2 bases from V and 6 from J, leaving 13 bases between them. Germline assignment: CDR1 LNHDA and CDR2 SQIVND (reference sequence). In DNA, the CDR3 is TGTGCCAGTAGTATATCCAGGGTGGGGGCCGGGGAGCTGTTTTTT. This codes for CASSISRVGAGELFF.

This chain joins TRBV9 and TRBJ2-1, with D perhaps TRBD2 (6 bases). The CDR3 is made up of 14 amino acids. In germline, CDR1 is SGDLS, CDR2 YYNGEE. V was cut by 0 bases and J by 7 bases, with 11 bases left in between. Written as DNA, the CDR3 is TGTGCCAGCAGCGTAGGTGGGGCGGGGAATGAGCAGTTCTTC. Its translation: CASSVGGAGNEQFF.

This clone appeared a single time. The V gene is TRBV5-1, the J gene TRBJ1-4, with 10 positions matching TRBD1. Germline V gene data show CDR1 as SGHRS and CDR2 as YFSETQ. The V gene end was trimmed by 7 bases and the J gene end by 1 base; junction bases not matched to a gene: 1. CDR3 length: 14 amino acids. The CDR3 nucleotides read TGCGCCAGCCGGACAGGGGGAACTAATGAAAAACTGTTTTTT. It codes for CASRTGGTNEKLFF.

The gene calls are TRBV6-1 and TRBJ1-2; D might be TRBD1 (5 bases). Germline CDR1 MNHNS, CDR2 SASEGT. V was pared by 5 bases and J by 2 bases, with 15 bases between. The CDR3 has 15 residues. The CDR3 DNA follows: TGTGCCAGCAGTCGGGACTGGGCGACAAACTATGGCTACACCTTC. Residues: CASSRDWATNYGYTF.

The CDR3 loop is CARSRPGPRDNEQFF. The CDR3 nucleotides are TGTGCCAGAAGCCGTCCGGGGCCAAGGGACAATGAGCAGTTCTTC. This chain links TRBV5-3 with TRBJ2-1, with D possibly being TRBD1 or TRBD2 (5 bases each). TRBV5-3 is an open reading frame whose function is uncertain. There are 15 residues in the CDR3. Trimming removed 4 bases from V and 5 bases from J, with 16 bases in between.

This clone came up once. The chain recombines TRBV28 with TRBJ1-3; D is unclear. CDR3 length: 12 amino acids. V was trimmed by 8 bases and J by 2 bases, leaving 7 bases between them. Looked up from germline, CDR1 is MDHEN and CDR2 is SYDVKM. The CDR3 here is CASRSPGNTIYF. The CDR3 DNA reads TGTGCCAGCCGGAGTCCTGGAAACACCATATATTTT.